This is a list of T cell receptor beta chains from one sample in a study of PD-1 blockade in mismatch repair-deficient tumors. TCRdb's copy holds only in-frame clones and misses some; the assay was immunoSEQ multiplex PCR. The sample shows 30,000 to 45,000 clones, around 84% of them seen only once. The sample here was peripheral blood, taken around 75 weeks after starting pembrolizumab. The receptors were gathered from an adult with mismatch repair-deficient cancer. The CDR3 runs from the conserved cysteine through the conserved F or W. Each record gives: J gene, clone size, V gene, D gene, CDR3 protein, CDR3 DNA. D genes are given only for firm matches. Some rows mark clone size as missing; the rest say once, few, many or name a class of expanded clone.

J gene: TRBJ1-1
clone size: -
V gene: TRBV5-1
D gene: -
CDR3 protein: CASSLERVGTTEAFF
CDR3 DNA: TGCGCCAGCAGCTTGGAGCGGGTAGGAACCACTGAAGCTTTCTTT

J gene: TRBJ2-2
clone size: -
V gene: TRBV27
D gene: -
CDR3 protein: CASNHRGPNTGELFF
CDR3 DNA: TGTGCCAGCAATCACCGAGGGCCGAACACCGGGGAGCTGTTTTTT

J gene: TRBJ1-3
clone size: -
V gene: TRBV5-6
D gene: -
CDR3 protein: CASSPISSVGNTIYF
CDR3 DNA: TGTGCCAGCAGCCCAATATCTTCCGTTGGGAACACCATATATTTT

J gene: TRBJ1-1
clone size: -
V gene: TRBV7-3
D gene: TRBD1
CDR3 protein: CASSLGRGQTEAFF
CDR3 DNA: TGTGCCAGCAGCTTAGGCAGGGGGCAAACTGAAGCTTTCTTT

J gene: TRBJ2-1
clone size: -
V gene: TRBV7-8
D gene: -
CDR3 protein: CASITSGEQFF
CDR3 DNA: TGTGCCAGCATCACCTCGGGGGAGCAGTTCTTC

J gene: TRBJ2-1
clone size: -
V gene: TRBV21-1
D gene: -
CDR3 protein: CASSKIRDRGYNEQFF
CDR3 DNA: TGTGCCAGCAGCAAAATCCGGGACAGGGGCTACAATGAGCAGTTCTTC

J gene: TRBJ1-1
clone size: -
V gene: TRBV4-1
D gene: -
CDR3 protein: CASRSPQTANTEAFF
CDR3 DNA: TGCGCCAGCCGGTCCCCCCAGACGGCGAACACTGAAGCTTTCTTT

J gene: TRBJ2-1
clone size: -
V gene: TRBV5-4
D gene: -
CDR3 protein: CASSPGPYNEQFF
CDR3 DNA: TGTGCCAGCAGCCCGGGACCCTACAATGAGCAGTTCTTC

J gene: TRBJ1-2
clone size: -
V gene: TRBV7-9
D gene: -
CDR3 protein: CASSLERTGPWNYGYTF
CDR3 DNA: TGTGCCAGCAGCTTAGAGAGAACGGGCCCCTGGAACTATGGCTACACCTTC

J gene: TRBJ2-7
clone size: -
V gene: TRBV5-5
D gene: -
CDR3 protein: CASSPGVGLRISEQYF
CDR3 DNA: TGTGCCAGCAGCCCGGGAGTGGGGCTACGGATATCTGAGCAGTACTTC

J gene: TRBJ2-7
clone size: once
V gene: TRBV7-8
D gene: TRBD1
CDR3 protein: CASSSRQGTESSEQYF
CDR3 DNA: TGTGCCAGCAGCTCAAGACAGGGAACGGAGTCCTCCGAGCAGTACTTC

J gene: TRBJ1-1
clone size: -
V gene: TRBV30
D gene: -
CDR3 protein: CAWTRPGFGGGFEAFF
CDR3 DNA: TGTGCCTGGACCCGCCCGGGGTTCGGAGGTGGGTTTGAAGCTTTCTTT

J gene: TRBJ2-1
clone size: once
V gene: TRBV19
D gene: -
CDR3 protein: CASKMRPSSYNEQFF
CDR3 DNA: TGTGCCAGTAAGATGCGGCCAAGCTCCTACAATGAGCAGTTCTTC

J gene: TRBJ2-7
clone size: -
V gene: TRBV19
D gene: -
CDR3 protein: CASTRRGDANYEQYF
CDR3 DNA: TGTGCCAGTACCCGACGGGGAGATGCGAACTACGAGCAGTACTTC

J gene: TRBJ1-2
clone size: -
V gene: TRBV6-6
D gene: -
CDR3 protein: CASSYSDGHYGYTF
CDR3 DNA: TGTGCCAGCAGTTACTCGGACGGTCACTATGGCTACACCTTC

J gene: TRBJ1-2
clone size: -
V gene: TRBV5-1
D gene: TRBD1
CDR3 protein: CASSTETGRGYTF
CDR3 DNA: TGCGCCAGCAGCACCGAGACAGGGCGCGGCTACACCTTC

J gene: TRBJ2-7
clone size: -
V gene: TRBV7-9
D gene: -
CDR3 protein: CASSSSSYEQYF
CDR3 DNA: TGTGCCAGCAGCTCGAGCTCCTACGAGCAGTACTTC

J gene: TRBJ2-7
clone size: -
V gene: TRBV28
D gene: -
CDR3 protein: CASREMNYEQYF
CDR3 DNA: TGTGCCAGCAGAGAGATGAACTACGAGCAGTACTTC

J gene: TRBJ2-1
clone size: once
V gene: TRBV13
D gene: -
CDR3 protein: CASSLQWEDRNEQFF
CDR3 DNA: TGTGCCAGCAGCTTACAGTGGGAGGACCGCAATGAGCAGTTCTTC

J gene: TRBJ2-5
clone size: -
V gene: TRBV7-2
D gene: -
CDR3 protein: CASSLAAAAQETQYF
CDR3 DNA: TGTGCCAGCAGCTTAGCTGCAGCGGCCCAAGAGACCCAGTACTTC

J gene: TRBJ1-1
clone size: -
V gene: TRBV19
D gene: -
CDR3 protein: CASRGGDTEAFF
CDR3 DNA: TGTGCCAGTAGGGGGGGCGACACTGAAGCTTTCTTT

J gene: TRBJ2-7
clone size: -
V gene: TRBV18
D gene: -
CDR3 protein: CASSQGLEGEQYF
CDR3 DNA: TGTGCCAGCTCCCAGGGACTCGAAGGGGAGCAGTACTTC

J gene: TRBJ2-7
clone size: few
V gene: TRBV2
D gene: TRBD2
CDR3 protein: CASSALAGPYEQYF
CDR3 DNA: TGTGCCAGCAGTGCACTAGCGGGACCCTACGAGCAGTACTTC

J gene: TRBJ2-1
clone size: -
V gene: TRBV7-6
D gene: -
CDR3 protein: CASSLVVYNEQFF
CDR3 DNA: TGTGCCAGCAGCTTAGTGGTATACAATGAGCAGTTCTTC

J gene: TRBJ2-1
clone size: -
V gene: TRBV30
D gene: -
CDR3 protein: CAWTVGGPNEQFF
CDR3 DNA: TGTGCCTGGACCGTGGGAGGTCCCAATGAGCAGTTCTTC

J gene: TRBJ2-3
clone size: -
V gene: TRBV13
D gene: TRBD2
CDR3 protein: CASRPGLAGKPGYF
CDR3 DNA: TGTGCCAGCAGGCCGGGACTAGCGGGCAAACCGGGGTATTTT

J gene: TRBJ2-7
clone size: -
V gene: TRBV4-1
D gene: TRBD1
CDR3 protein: CASSQARDRVYEQYF
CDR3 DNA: TGCGCCAGCAGCCAAGCTAGGGACAGGGTGTACGAGCAGTACTTC

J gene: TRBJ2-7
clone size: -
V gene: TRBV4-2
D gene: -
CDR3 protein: CASSQERDSSYEQYF
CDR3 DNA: TGTGCCAGCAGCCAAGAGCGGGACAGCTCCTACGAGCAGTACTTC

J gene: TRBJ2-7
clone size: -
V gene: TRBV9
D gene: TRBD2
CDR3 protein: CASSVAPSGSSSYEQYF
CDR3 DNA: TGTGCCAGCAGCGTAGCTCCTAGCGGGAGTAGCTCCTACGAGCAGTACTTC

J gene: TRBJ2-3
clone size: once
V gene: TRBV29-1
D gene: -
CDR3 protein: CSVSSSPDTQYF
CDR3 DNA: TGCAGCGTTTCCTCCTCCCCAGATACGCAGTATTTT

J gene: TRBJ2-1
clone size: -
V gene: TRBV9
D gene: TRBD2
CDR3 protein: CASSVASRVLLAGDNEQFF
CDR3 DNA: TGTGCCAGCAGCGTAGCTAGTAGGGTGTTACTAGCGGGAGACAATGAGCAGTTCTTC

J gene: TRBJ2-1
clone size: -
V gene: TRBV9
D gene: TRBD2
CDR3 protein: CASSPTVSGSFYNEQFF
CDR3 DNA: TGTGCCAGCAGCCCTACCGTTAGCGGGAGTTTCTACAATGAGCAGTTCTTC

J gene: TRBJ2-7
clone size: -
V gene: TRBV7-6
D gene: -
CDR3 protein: CASSPRPGIGYEQYF
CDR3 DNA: TGTGCCAGCAGCCCAAGACCGGGTATCGGCTACGAGCAGTACTTC

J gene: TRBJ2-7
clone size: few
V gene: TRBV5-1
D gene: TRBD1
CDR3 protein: CASSRGQTYEQYF
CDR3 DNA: TGCGCCAGCAGTCGGGGACAGACCTACGAGCAGTACTTC

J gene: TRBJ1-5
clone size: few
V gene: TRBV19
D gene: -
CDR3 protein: CASSTGSQPQHF
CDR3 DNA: TGTGCCAGTAGTACAGGGTCTCAGCCCCAGCATTTT

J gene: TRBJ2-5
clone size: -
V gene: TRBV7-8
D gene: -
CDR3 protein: CASSILPGGTQYF
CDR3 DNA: TGTGCCAGCAGCATCCTCCCCGGGGGTACCCAGTACTTC